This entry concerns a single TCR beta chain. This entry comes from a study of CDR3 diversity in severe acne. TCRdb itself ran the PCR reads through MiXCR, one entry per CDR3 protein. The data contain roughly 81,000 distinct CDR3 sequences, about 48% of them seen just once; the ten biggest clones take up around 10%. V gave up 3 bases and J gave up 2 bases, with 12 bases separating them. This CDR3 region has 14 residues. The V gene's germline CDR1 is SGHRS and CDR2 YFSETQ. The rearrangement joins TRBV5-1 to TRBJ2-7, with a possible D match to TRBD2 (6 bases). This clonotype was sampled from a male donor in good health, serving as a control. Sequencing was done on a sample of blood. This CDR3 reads CASSSGGTAYEQYF. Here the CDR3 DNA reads TGCGCCAGCAGCTCGGGCGGGACGGCCTACGAGCAGTACTTC.